The T cell receptor beta chain described here comes from a study of cytomegalovirus exposure and HLA in healthy donors. PCR amplification relied on 60 Vbeta primers (plus 13 Jbeta primers). Only in-frame clones appear in the TCRdb table, and some are missing; sequencing was by immunoSEQ multiplex PCR. The sample consists of roughly 98,000 clones, 75% to 85% of them appearing once. General study points: Later on, an analysis tied approximately 17,000 TCR beta sequences to HLA alleles at 0.05 false discovery rate. Sequencing artifact likely explains a cluster of highly shared sequence variants. A missense DCLRE1C variant was associated with V- and J-gene trimming of TCR beta chains in a later analysis, and an independent cohort replicated the association.

The V gene's germline CDR1 is SNHLY and CDR2 FYNNEI. V was shortened by 4 bases and J by 5 bases, with 14 bases between the two germline ends. CDR3 length equals 15 residues. Comments on this clone: The antigen remains undetermined.

This sequence was found in a man between 18 and 35 years old in good health and CMV-seropositive. The sequencing sample was made of PBMCs. The J gene is TRBJ2-2, the V gene TRBV2, with D possibly being TRBD1 (5 bases). CDR3: CASSVTVFLTGELFF. The CDR3 DNA sequence: TGTGCCAGCAGTGTGACAGTTTTCCTTACCGGGGAGCTGTTTTTT.